Below, 11 T cell receptor beta chains from the same sample are listed, as sequenced in a study of CD8+CD57+ T cells in acquired aplastic anemia. Genomic DNA templated the TCR beta VDJ and CDR3 profiling. TCRdb analysed the reads with MiXCR anew, one entry per CDR3 protein. Among 450,000 to 600,000 distinct CDR3 sequences, approximately 32% were seen once, and the ten largest hold around 0.82%. By flow cytometry, patients selected for sequencing had shown an expansion of CD8+CD57+ cells. The sample was sorted CD4+, CD8+, or CD8+CD57+ T cells (not recorded which) from PBMCs. All receptors come from a human donor with aplastic anemia.

Notes on this clonotype: One junction end does not reproduce the germline sequence, and a read error may be involved. J is TRBJ1-5 and V is TRBV10-3; no clear D gene. Germline lookup yields CDR1 ENHRY and CDR2 SYGVKD. The CDR3 is made up of 14 amino acids. The CDR3 loop reads CAVSEPSSTQPQHF. The CDR3 DNA reads TGTGCCGTCAGTGAGCCGTCCTCCACTCAGCCCCAGCATTTT.

In its sample, this clonotype was seen many times. The rearrangement uses TRBV20-1 and TRBJ1-2; 9 nucleotides agree with TRBD1. Trimming removed 3 bases from V and 4 bases from J; junction bases left unmatched: 9. The CDR3 covers 15 residues. Per the germline V gene, CDR1 is DFQATT and CDR2 is SNEGSKA (reference sequence). CDR3 in DNA: TGCAGTGCTAGGGGACAGGGTGCGAGTGGCTATGGCTACACCTTC. Translation gives CSARGQGASGYGYTF.

The rearrangement joins TRBV25-1 to TRBJ1-6; 8 bases are a match to TRBD1. Germline V gene data show CDR1 as MGHDK and CDR2 as SYGVNS. The CDR3 covers 15 residues. With V trimmed by 8 bases and J by 10 bases, 13 bases remained unmatched. CDR3 protein: CASGELDRAGSPLHF. The CDR3 DNA sequence: TGTGCCAGCGGGGAGTTGGACAGGGCCGGCTCACCCCTCCACTTT.

This clonotype was recorded many times. The J gene is TRBJ1-6, the V gene TRBV20-1; 7 positions agree with TRBD1. Germline trimming cut 1 base from V and 7 bases from J; bases unmatched to any gene: 7. This CDR3 has 15 residues. From germline, CDR1 is DFQATT and CDR2 SNEGSKA (reference sequence). Here the CDR3 DNA reads TGCAGTGCTAGAGCCCCGACAGGGACAAATTCACCCCTCCACTTT. Protein sequence: CSARAPTGTNSPLHF.

The chain has TRBV29-1 and TRBJ1-3; no firm D call. Looked up from germline, CDR1 is SQVTM and CDR2 is ANQGSEA. Trimming stripped 4 bases from V and 4 bases from J, with 14 bases between. The CDR3 contains 14 residues. The CDR3: CSVVWTGDGNTIYF. The CDR3 DNA is TGCAGCGTTGTATGGACGGGCGACGGAAACACCATATATTTT.

The chain carries TRBV16 and TRBJ2-7, with a tentative D call TRBD1 (6 bases). V was shortened by 0 bases and J by 1 base, with 13 bases between the two germline ends. CDR3 size: 16 residues. The V gene's germline CDR1 is KGHSY and CDR2 FQNENV. Here the CDR3 DNA reads TGTGCCAGCAGCCAATCTATGACAGGCGTTTCCTACGAGCAGTACTTC. Its translation is CASSQSMTGVSYEQYF.

The chain employs TRBV11-1 and TRBJ1-2; 8 bases fit TRBD1. V lost 5 bases to trimming and J lost 3 bases; unmatched junction nucleotides: 14. There are 17 residues in the CDR3. Germline V gene lookup returns CDR1 SGHAT and CDR2 FQDESV (reference sequence). CDR3 loop: CASSPVAGTGSDYGYTF. CDR3 sequence (DNA): TGTGCCAGCAGCCCAGTGGCGGGGACAGGTTCTGACTATGGCTACACCTTC.

This clonotype has a count of ten or more. J is TRBJ1-6 and V is TRBV19, with TRBD1 as a possible D gene (5 bases). The germline V gene encodes CDR1 LNHDA and CDR2 SQIVND (reference sequence). With 8 bases removed from V and 7 bases from J, the gap between germline ends came to 12 bases. The CDR3 is 13 residues long. The DNA for the CDR3 is TGTGCCAGTCTGATGGGGCCCAATTCACCCCTCCACTTT. Its translation: CASLMGPNSPLHF.

Many counts were recorded for this clonotype. This chain uses TRBV20-1 with TRBJ1-2; perhaps TRBD1 as D (6 bases). The CDR3 has 12 amino acids. V was shortened by 4 bases and J by 7 bases, with 13 bases between the two germline ends. Germline lookup yields CDR1 DFQATT and CDR2 SNEGSKA (reference sequence). As DNA, the CDR3 is TGCAGTGCTAACAGGGTTGTATCTGGCTACACCTTC. It translates to CSANRVVSGYTF.

The genes are TRBV12-3 or TRBV12-4 and TRBJ1-1, with TRBD1 as a possible D gene (5 bases). The CDR3 runs to 14 residues. The V end was cut by 4 bases, the J end by 6 bases, with 15 bases between. CDR3 sequence (DNA): TGTGCCAGCAGTTCATACCGGGACGGGTCTGAAGCTTTCTTT. As protein: CASSSYRDGSEAFF.

The genes are TRBV29-1 and TRBJ1-3; the match to TRBD1 covers 12 bases. Looked up from germline, CDR1 is SQVTM and CDR2 is ANQGSEA. The ends lost 7 bases at V and 2 bases at J; junction bases unmatched: 6. CDR3 size: 15 residues. The CDR3 loop is CSASGQGAAGNTIYF. The DNA for the CDR3 is TGCAGCGCATCGGGACAGGGGGCAGCTGGAAACACCATATATTTT.